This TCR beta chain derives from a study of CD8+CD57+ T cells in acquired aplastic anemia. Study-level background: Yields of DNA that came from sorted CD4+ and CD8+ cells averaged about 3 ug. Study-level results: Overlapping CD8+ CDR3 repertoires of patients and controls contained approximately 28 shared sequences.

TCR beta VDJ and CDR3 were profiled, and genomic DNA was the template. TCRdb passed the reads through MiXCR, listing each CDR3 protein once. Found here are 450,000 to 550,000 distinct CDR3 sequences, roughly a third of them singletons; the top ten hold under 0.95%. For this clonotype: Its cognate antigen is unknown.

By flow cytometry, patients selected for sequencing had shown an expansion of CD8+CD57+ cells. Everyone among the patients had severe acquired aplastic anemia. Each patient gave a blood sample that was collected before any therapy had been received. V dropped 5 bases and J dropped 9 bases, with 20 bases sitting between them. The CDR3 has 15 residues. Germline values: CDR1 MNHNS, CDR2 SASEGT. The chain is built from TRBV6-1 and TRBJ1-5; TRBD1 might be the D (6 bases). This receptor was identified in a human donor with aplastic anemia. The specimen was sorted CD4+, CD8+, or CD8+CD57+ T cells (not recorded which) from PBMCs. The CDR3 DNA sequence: TGTGCCAGCAGTCCCGGACAGCCAGAACAACGGCCCCAGCATTTT. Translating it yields CASSPGQPEQRPQHF.